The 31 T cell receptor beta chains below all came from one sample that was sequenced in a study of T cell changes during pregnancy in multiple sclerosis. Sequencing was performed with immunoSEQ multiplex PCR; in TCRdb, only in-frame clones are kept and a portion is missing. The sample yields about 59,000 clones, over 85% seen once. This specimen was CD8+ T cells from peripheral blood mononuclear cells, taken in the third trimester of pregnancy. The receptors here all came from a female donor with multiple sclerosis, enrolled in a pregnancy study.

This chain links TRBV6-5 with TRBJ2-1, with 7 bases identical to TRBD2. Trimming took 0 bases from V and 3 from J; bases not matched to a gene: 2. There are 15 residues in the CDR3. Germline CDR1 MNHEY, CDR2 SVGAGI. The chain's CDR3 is CASSYSRTSYNEQFF. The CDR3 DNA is TGTGCCAGCAGTTACTCGAGGACTAGCTACAATGAGCAGTTCTTC.

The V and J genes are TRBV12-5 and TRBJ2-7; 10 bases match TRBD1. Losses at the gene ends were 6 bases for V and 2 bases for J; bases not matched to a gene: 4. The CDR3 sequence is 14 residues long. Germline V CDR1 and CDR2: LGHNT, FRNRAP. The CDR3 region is CASGSGTGAYEQYF. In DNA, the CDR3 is TGTGCTAGTGGCTCCGGGACAGGGGCCTACGAGCAGTACTTC.

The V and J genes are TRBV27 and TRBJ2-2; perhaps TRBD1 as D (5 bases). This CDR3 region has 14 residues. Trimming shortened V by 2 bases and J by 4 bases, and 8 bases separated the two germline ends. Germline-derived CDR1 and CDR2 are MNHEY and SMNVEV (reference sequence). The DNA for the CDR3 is TGTGCCAGCAGTTTAACAGGTCTCACCGGGGAGCTGTTTTTT. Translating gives CASSLTGLTGELFF.

The CDR3 spells CAWGGQSMGSSGANVLTF. In nucleotides, the CDR3 is TGTGCCTGGGGCGGACAGTCGATGGGTAGCTCTGGGGCCAACGTCCTGACTTTC. J is TRBJ2-6 and V is TRBV30, with D perhaps TRBD1 (6 bases). The CDR3 runs to 18 residues. Germline CDR1 and CDR2: GTSNPN and SVGIG (reference sequence). Trimming pared 5 bases from V and 0 bases from J, leaving 20 bases between.

The CDR3 region has the DNA TGTGCCAGCAGCGATGGACAGGGGCCGAATTCACCCCTCCACTTT. It encodes CASSDGQGPNSPLHF. This chain connects TRBV5-6 to TRBJ1-6; TRBD1 matches at 9 bases. Germline V lookup: CDR1 SGHDT, CDR2 YYEEEE. The ends lost 4 bases at V and 7 bases at J; junction bases unmatched: 6. CDR3 length equals 15 residues.

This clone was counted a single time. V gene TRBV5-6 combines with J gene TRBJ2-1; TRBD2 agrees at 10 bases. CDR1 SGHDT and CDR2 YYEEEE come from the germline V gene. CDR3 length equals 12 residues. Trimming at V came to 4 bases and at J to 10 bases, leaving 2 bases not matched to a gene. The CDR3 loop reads CASSILAGEQFF. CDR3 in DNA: TGTGCCAGCAGCATACTAGCGGGAGAGCAGTTCTTC.

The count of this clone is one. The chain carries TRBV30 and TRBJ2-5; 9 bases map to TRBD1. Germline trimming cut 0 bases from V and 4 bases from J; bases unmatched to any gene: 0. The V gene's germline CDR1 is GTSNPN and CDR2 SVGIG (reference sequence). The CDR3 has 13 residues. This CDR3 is CAWSVDRGETQYF. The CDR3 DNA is TGTGCCTGGAGTGTGGACAGGGGAGAGACCCAGTACTTC.

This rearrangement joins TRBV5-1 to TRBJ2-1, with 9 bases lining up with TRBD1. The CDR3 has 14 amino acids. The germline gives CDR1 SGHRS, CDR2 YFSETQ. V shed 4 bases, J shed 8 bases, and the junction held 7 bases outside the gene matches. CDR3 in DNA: TGCGCCAGCAGCCTAACAGGGGGCTGGGATGAGCAGTTCTTC. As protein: CASSLTGGWDEQFF.

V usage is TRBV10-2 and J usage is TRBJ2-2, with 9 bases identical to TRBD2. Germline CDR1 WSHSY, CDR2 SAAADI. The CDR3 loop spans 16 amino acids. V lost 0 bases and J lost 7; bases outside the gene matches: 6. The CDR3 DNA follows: TGCGCCAGCAGTGAGTCTAGCGGGAGCGTTAGCGGGGAGCTGTTTTTT. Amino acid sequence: CASSESSGSVSGELFF.

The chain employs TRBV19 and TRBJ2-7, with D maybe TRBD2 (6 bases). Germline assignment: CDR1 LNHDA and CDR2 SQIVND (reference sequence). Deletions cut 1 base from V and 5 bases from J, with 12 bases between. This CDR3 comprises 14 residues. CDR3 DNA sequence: TGTGCCAGTAGTATAGGGGGCGGGATCAACGAGCAGTACTTC. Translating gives CASSIGGGINEQYF.

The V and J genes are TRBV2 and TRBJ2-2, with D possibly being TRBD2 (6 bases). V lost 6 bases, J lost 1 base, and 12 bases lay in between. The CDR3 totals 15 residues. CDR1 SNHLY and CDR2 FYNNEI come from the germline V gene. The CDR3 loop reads CASRQASENTGELFF. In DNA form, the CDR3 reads TGTGCCAGCAGGCAGGCTAGCGAGAACACCGGGGAGCTGTTTTTT.

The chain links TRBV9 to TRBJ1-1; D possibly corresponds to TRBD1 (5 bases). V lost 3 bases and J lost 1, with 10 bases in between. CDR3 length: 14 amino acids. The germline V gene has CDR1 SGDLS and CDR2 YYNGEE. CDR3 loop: CASSAHGGNTEAFF. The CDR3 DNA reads TGTGCCAGCAGCGCGCACGGGGGGAACACTGAAGCTTTCTTT.

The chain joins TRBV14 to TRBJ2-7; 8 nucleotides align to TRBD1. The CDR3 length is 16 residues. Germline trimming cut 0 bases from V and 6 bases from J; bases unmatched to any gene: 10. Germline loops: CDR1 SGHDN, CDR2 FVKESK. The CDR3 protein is CASSQDWTGIGAEQYF. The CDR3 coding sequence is TGTGCCAGCAGCCAAGACTGGACAGGGATCGGTGCCGAGCAGTACTTC. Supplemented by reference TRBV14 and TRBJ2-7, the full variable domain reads EAGVTQFPSHSVIEKGQTVTLRCDPISGHDNLYWYRRVMGKEIKFLLHFVKESKQDESGMPNNRFLAERTGGTYSTLKVQPAELEDSGVYFCASSQDWTGIGAEQYFGPGTRLTVT.

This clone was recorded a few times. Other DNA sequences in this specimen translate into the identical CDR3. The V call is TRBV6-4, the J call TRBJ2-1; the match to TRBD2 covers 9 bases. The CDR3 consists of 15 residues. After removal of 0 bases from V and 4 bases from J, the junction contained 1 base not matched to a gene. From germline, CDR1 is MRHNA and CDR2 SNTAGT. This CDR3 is CASSDSSGSYNEQFF. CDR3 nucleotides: TGTGCCAGCAGTGACTCTAGCGGGAGTTACAATGAGCAGTTCTTC.

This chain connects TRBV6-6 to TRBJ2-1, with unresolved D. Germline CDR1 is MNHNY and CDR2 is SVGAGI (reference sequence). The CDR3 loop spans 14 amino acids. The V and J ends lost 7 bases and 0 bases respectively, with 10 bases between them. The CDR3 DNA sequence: TGTGCCAGCACAGGCCCGAGCTCCTACAATGAGCAGTTCTTC. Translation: CASTGPSSYNEQFF.

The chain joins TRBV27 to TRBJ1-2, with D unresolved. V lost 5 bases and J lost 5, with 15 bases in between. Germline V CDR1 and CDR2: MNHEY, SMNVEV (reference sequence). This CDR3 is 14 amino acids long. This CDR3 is CASSTTGMRYGYTF. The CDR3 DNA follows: TGTGCCAGCAGTACTACGGGGATGCGATATGGCTACACCTTC.

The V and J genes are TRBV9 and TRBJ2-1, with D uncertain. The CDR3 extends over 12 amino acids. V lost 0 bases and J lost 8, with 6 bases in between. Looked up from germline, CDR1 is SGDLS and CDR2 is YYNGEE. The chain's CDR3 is CASSVEHDEQFF. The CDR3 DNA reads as TGTGCCAGCAGCGTAGAACATGATGAGCAGTTCTTC.

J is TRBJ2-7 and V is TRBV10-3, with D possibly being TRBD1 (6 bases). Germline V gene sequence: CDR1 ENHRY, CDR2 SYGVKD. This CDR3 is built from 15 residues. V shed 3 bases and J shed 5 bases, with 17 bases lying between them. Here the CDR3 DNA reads TGTGCCATCAGTGATGTCCCAGGGGAGTCGGACGAGCAGTACTTC. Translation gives CAISDVPGESDEQYF.

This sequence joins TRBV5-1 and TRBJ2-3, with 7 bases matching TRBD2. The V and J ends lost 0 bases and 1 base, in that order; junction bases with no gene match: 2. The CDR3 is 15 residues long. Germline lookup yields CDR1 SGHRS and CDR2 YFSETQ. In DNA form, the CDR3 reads TGCGCCAGCAGCTTGGTGAGCGGGGGCACAGATACGCAGTATTTT. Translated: CASSLVSGGTDTQYF.

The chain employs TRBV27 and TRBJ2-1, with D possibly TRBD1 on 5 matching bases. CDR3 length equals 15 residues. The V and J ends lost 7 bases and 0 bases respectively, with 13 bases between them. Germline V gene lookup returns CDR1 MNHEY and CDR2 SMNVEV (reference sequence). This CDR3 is CASTHGASSYNEQFF. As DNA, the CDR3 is TGTGCCAGCACCCATGGGGCCAGCTCCTACAATGAGCAGTTCTTC.

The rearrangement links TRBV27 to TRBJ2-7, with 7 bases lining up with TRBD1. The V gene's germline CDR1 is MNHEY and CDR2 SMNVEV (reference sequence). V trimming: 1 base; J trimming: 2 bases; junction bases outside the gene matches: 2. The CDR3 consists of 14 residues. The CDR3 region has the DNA TGTGCCAGCAGTTTATTGGGACAGCCCTACGAGCAGTACTTC. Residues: CASSLLGQPYEQYF.

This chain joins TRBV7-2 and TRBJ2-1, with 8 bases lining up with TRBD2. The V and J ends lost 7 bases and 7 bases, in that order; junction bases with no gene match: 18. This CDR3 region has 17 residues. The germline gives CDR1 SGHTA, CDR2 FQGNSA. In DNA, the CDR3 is TGTGCCAGCACCCTAGGAACTAGCGGACTGGTGCGGAATGAGCAGTTCTTC. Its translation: CASTLGTSGLVRNEQFF.

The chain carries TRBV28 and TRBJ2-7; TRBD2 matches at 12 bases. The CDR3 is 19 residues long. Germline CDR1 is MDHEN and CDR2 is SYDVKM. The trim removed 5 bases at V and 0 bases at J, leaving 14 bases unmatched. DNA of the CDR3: TGTGCCAGCAGTCTAAGAGGTGGGGTACTAGCGGGAGGCTCCTACGAGCAGTACTTC. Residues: CASSLRGGVLAGGSYEQYF.

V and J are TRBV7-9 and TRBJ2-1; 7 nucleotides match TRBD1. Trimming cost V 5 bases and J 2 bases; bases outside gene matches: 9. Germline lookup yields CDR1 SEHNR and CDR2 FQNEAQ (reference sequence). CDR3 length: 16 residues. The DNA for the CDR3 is TGTGCCAGCAGCCCAGGGGCCAGGGGGACCTACAATGAGCAGTTCTTC. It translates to CASSPGARGTYNEQFF.

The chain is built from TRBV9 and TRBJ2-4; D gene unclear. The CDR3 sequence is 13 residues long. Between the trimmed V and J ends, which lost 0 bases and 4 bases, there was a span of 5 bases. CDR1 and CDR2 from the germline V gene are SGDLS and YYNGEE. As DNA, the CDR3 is TGTGCCAGCAGCGTAGACACAAAAAACATTCAGTACTTC. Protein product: CASSVDTKNIQYF. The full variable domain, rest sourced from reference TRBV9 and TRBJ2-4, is DSGVTQTPKHLITATGQRVTLRCSPRSGDLSVYWYQQSLDQGLQFLIQYYNGEERAKGNILERFSAQQFPDLHSELNLSSLELGDSALYFCASSVDTKNIQYFGAGTRLSVL.

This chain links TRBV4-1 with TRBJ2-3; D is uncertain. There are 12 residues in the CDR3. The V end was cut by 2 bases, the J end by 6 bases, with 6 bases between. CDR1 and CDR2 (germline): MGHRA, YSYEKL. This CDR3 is CASSQQSDTQYF. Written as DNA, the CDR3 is TGCGCCAGCAGCCAACAGTCGGATACGCAGTATTTT.

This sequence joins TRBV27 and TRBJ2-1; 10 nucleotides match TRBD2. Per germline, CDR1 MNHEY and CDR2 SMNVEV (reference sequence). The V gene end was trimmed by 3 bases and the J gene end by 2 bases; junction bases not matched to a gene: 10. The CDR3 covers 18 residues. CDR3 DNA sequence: TGTGCCAGCAGTTTTACTAGCGGGATCGACAGGGCCTACAATGAGCAGTTCTTC. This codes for CASSFTSGIDRAYNEQFF.

CDR3 sequence reads: CASTLRRGTYEQYF. The CDR3 DNA is TGTGCCAGTACTCTTCGTCGAGGAACCTACGAGCAGTACTTC. The V gene is TRBV19, the J gene TRBJ2-7; D remains ambiguous. The V gene's germline CDR1 is LNHDA and CDR2 SQIVND (reference sequence). V lost 7 bases to trimming and J lost 2 bases, with 15 bases between them. This CDR3 spans 14 amino acids.

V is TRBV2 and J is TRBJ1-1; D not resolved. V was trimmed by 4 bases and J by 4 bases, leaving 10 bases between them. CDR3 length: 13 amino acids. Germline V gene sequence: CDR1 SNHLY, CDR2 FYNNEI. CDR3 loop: CASSVVSGTEAFF. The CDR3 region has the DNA TGTGCCAGCAGTGTGGTATCCGGCACTGAAGCTTTCTTT.

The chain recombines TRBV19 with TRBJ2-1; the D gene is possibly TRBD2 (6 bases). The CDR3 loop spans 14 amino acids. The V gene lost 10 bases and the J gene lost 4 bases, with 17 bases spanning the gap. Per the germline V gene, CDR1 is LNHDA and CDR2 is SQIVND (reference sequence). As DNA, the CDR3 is TGTGCCACCTCGGACGGCGGGAAATACAATGAGCAGTTCTTC. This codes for CATSDGGKYNEQFF.

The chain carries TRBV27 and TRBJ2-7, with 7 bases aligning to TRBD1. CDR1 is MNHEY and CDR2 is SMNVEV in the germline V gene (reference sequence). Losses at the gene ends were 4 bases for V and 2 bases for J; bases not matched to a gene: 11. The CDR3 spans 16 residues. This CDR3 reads CASSSPVQGLTYEQYF. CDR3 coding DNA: TGTGCCAGCAGTTCGCCGGTACAGGGGTTAACCTACGAGCAGTACTTC.